Below are 2 T cell receptor beta chains sequenced from a single sample in a study of control samples from healthy donors and cancer patients. Only in-frame clones appear in the TCRdb table, and some are missing; sequencing was by immunoSEQ multiplex PCR. The sample consists of 130,000 or so clones, roughly 87% of them appearing once. Sequencing was done on a sample of blood. The receptors derive from a middle-aged man in good health.

The chain is built from TRBV7-6 and TRBJ1-5; 9 nucleotides match TRBD1. The CDR3 totals 17 residues. The V segment lost 5 bases and the J segment 0 bases; nucleotides outside the gene matches: 8. Germline CDR1 is SGHVS and CDR2 is FNYEAQ. The CDR3 is CASSPYGTGNSNQPQHF. CDR3 coding DNA: TGTGCCAGCAGCCCCTATGGGACAGGGAATAGCAATCAGCCCCAGCATTTT.

The chain links TRBV2 to TRBJ1-5; 8 nucleotides align to TRBD1. The V gene's germline CDR1 is SNHLY and CDR2 FYNNEI. Unmatched junction bases numbered 3, after V lost 9 bases and J lost 5 bases. The CDR3 has 12 amino acids. In DNA form, the CDR3 reads TGTGCCAGTCAGGGGGCCGATCAGCCCCAGCATTTT. Its protein is CASQGADQPQHF. Filled out from reference TRBV2 and TRBJ1-5, the complete variable domain reads EPEVTQTPSHQVTQMGQEVILRCVPISNHLYFYWYRQILGQKVEFLVSFYNNEISEKSEIFDDQFSVERPDGSNFTLKIRSTKLEDSAMYFCASQGADQPQHFGDGTRLSIL.